This TCR beta chain derives from a study of cytomegalovirus exposure and HLA in healthy donors (TCRdb year 2017). The study in broad terms: According to an earlier analysis of several hundred of the donors, some 180 million T cells yielded 90 million to 130 million unique TCR beta sequences and approximately 300 Gb of sequence data. In a later genetic analysis, genome-wide SNP genotypes for 398 of the 666 donors were used, and that subset was treated as a discovery cohort. In an earlier analysis of roughly 540 of the donors, high-throughput TCR beta sequencing was used to judge whether each TCR beta V gene segment behaved as functional or pseudogenic. Four or five DR-DQ haplotypes were handled as single units for association and clustering because linkage in the cohort was strong. To predict cytomegalovirus infection status, the study brought together high-throughput TCR immunosequencing, statistical association of individual TCRs with disease status, and machine learning. The study aimed to test whether cataloging public T cell receptors could reveal signatures of past pathogen exposure. Among under 450 genotyped donors of the cohort, an average of about 240,000 unique TCR beta nucleotide sequences were sequenced per donor, around 20% of them non-productive. Typing coverage varied by locus: roughly 629-640 donors for A, B, C, DRB1 and DQB1; under 550 for DQA1; more than 600 for DPA1; approximately 490 for DPB1. Besides the first cohort of approximately 710 subjects, a separate validation cohort made up of over a hundred different subjects was used. The study used immunosequencing to profile the T cell repertoires of under 700 subjects and linked those repertoires to cytomegalovirus serostatus. All discovery cohort repertoires had been generated on a single sequencing platform. The later analysis used no new phenotypic data to find candidate immune exposures, relying instead on TCR beta sequences and their occurrence across donors. A later analysis re-examined previously published TCR beta repertoires from about 670 donors and added high-resolution HLA genotyping to investigate patterns of TCR occurrence. Class I and class II HLA loci were covered by the typing at four-digit resolution. Among the approximately 400 genotyped donors, around 81% belonged to the genetic ancestry cluster associated with self-reported Caucasian donors. Donor age, sex, ethnicity and CMV serostatus were compiled alongside the repertoire data. Around 330 gigabases of sequencing data and around 85 million unique TCR sequences made up an early release that covered roughly 670 HLA-typed donors.

The cohort comprised more than 550 healthy bone marrow donors. Cohort members were all nominally healthy when sampled, although unrecorded immune exposures were likely present. The donor was CMV seronegative and was included in the group of several hundred seronegative cohort members. A peripheral blood sample was collected from each donor, and TCR beta sequencing was performed on peripheral blood mononuclear cells. Genomic DNA extraction from the blood cell samples was performed with the Qiagen DNeasy Blood Extraction Kit. There are 18 amino acids in the CDR3, from cysteine to phenylalanine inclusive. Only the CDR3 DNA stays, 54 bases, in frame from base 1. Unmatched junction bases come to 6, with V trimmed by 1 base and J by 0 bases. Sequences MGHRA (CDR1) and YSYEKL (CDR2) are obtained from the germline V gene. Comments on this clone: Its antigen has not been determined.

Library prep was done by the immunoSEQ multiplex PCR assay. A mixture of 60 forward primers for TCR Vbeta segments and 13 reverse primers for TCR Jbeta segments was used in the multiplex PCR. The CDR3 region of rearranged TCR beta genes was amplified from genomic DNA by a multiplex PCR assay. The amplified TCR beta libraries were sequenced on the Illumina HiSeq System as 87-base-pair reads. The paper's data handling went like this. A later analysis tallied tens of millions of unique TCR beta chains across the 666 repertoires, and about 10 million of those chains were shared by two or more donors. To remove PCR and sequencing errors, raw reads were error-corrected and collapsed into unique sequences using a nearest-neighbor algorithm that merged closely related sequences. CDR3 sequences were aligned to IMGT reference sequences to assign V, D and J gene segments. Each retained sequence needed at least a six-nucleotide match to both a V gene segment and a J gene segment. A rearrangement counted as productive if the CDR3 had no stop codons and remained in frame with V and J, and every other rearrangement counted as non-productive. CDR3 was defined by IMGT convention, running from the second conserved V-encoded cysteine to the conserved J-encoded phenylalanine. The earlier analysis of more than 450 of the donors excluded sequences that lacked an unambiguous match to a single V gene segment. An earlier analysis of about 590 of the donors classified V segments as functional when productive rearrangements were above 56.7% and as segregating when the standard deviation between donors was above 5%. A statistical classification framework was built for diagnosing cytomegalovirus status from the catalog of TCR beta chain sequences. In a later analysis, V and J genes were assigned by comparing TCR nucleotide sequences against IMGT/GENE-DB human TR gene sequences. Using the TCRdist pipeline, a later analysis assigned CDR3 sequences along with most-parsimonious VDJ recombination scenarios. In a later analysis, each TCR beta chain was defined by its CDR3 amino acid sequence together with its V-gene family, and reads without a unique V-gene family were excluded. A later analysis removed over 500 highly shared, low-generation-probability nucleotide sequences to deal with suspected cross-contamination and a sequencing artifact. In a later analysis, a clonal expansion index for each public chain was calculated from normalized within-repertoire ranks of inferred template counts. Generation probabilities in a later analysis came from a VDJ recombination model fitted to out-of-frame rearrangements, and those results were checked against IGoR. In a later analysis, hypergeometric tests were used to score TCR-TCR, TCR-HLA and TCR-CMV co-occurrence, with a repertoire-size bias correction applied to TCR pairs. A later analysis estimated false discovery rates by permuting HLA or CMV assignments 20 times. In a later analysis, co-occurring TCRs were grouped using DBSCAN, and TCRdist sequence similarity was added for clustering within HLA-allele-positive subsets. For co-occurrence clustering, repertoires with fewer than 30,000 or more than 120,000 public chains were excluded, along with a handful of repertoires with anomalous nucleotide sharing. TCRdb took this table from immuneACCESS and kept in-frame rearrangements with V and J called. Such tables lack part of the clones; where checked against another copy, unresolved V genes explain under half of the gap, and the rest is unexplained. The DNA gave D and trimming, while V, J and clone size come from that table. For this sample, the table gives about 140,000 clones. About 2% of the sample is in the top ten clones.

The full study reports these points: A later analysis found that TCR association rates varied across HLA loci, with DRB1 alleles showing the most associated TCRs and HLA-C alleles the fewest. A later analysis found that HLA-associated TCR beta chains were more clonally expanded and had lower generation probabilities than equally common non-associated chains. The earlier analysis of 450 to 700 of the donors excluded fewer than 20 rarely observed V segments, including chromosome 9 orphons, because counts were too low. In a later analysis, 15,000 to 20,000 TCR beta sequences were associated with specific HLA alleles at a false discovery rate of 0.05. In a later analysis, most CMV-associated TCR beta chains were found to appear HLA-restricted, with HLA associations seemingly driven largely by CMV exposure. Compared with the roughly 710-donor mean, donors in an Asian-associated ancestry cluster had fewer N-insertions in productive TCRs, according to a later genetic analysis. Several of the top co-occurrence clusters appeared to be linked to parvovirus B19, influenza, CMV and Epstein-Barr virus, according to a later analysis. An association between a missense DCLRE1C variant and V-gene and J-gene trimming of TCR beta chains was found in a later genetic analysis and replicated in an independent cohort. Because HLA typing was unavailable for some donors at each locus, only the typed subset was used in association tests. CMV serostatus was the only immune exposure information available for the cohort. Broadly in line with IMGT annotations, most TCR beta V segments showed up in productive rearrangements about 87% or about 30% of the time in an earlier analysis of some 590 of the donors. The cohort was sequenced for TCR beta chains only, and without alpha or paired-chain data the features that could be detected were limited. Some IMGT-functional V segments, including TRBV6-2 and TRBV6-3, could not be distinguished by the 87-base-pair reads and were therefore excluded. According to the authors, the approach could potentially be generalized to other disease states and immunological phenotypes. Linkage disequilibrium might explain the correlated functional status among segregating V segments, but an unknown experimental factor could not be ruled out. When HLA alleles, especially DR and DQ, strongly co-occurred, TCR associations were difficult to assign to individual alleles. In vitro tests confirmed that a few of the cytomegalovirus-associated TCR beta chains recognize cytomegalovirus antigens. Across donors, most TCR sequences were observed very rarely, whereas some public TCRs were present in many individuals. A cluster of highly shared sequence variants was judged likely to represent a technical artifact of the sequencing pipeline. Roughly uniform sequencing depth across donors was assumed in presence/absence analyses, although this assumption may not hold. The classifier was reported to diagnose cytomegalovirus status with high specificity and sensitivity in both the original and validation cohorts. A further reported finding was that TCR beta sequences accurately predicted the HLA-A and HLA-B alleles for most subjects in the first cohort. A total of 150 or so TCR beta chains were listed by the study as associated with cytomegalovirus.

The sequence was collected from a woman under 30 in good health and CMV-seronegative. The specimen sequenced was PBMCs. The rearrangement combines TRBV4-1 with TRBJ2-3, with 11 bases aligning to TRBD2. The bases read TGCGCCAGCAGCCAAGTACCCCGGACTAGCGGGAGCACAGATACGCAGTATTTT. Translated, this is CASSQVPRTSGSTDTQYF.